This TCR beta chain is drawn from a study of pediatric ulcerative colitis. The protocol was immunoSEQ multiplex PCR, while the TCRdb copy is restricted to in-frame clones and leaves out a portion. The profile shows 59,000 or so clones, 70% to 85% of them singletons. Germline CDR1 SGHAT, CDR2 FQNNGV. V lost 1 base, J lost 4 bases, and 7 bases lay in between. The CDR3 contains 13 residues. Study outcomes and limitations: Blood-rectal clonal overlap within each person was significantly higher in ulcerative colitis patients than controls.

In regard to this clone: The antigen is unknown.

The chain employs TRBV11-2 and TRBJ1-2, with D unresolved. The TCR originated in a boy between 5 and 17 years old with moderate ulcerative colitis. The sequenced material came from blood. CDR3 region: CASSLGQVYGYTF. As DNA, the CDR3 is TGTGCCAGCAGCTTAGGCCAGGTCTATGGCTACACCTTC. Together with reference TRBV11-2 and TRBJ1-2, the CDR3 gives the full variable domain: EAGVAQSPRYKIIEKRQSVAFWCNPISGHATLYWYQQILGQGPKLLIQFQNNGVVDDSQLPKDRFSAERLKGVDSTLKIQPAKLEDSAVYLCASSLGQVYGYTFGSGTRLTVV.